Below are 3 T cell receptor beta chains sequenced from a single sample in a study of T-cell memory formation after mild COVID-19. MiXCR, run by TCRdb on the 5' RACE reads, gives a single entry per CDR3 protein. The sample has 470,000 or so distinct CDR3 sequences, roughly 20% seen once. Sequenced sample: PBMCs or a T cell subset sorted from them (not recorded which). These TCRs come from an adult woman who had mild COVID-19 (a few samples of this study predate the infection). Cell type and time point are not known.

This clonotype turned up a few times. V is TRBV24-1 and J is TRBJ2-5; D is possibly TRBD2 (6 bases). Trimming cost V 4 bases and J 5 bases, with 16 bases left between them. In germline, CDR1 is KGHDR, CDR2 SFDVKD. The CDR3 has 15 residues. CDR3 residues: CATSDLEEGSETQYF. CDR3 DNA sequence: TGTGCCACCAGTGACTTGGAGGAGGGGTCGGAGACCCAGTACTTC.

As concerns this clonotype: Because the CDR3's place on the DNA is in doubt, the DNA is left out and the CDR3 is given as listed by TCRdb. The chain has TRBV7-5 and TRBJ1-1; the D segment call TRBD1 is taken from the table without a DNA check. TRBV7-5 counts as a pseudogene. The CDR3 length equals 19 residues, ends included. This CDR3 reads CISVSEAAWGQGVNTEAFF.

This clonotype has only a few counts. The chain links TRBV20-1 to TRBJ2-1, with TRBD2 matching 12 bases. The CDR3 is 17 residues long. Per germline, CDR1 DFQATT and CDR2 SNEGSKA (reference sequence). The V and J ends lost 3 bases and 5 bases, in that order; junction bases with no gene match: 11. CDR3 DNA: TGCAGTGCTAGCACTAGCGGGGGGCCAGTGAGGAACAATGAGCAGTTCTTC. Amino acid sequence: CSASTSGGPVRNNEQFF.